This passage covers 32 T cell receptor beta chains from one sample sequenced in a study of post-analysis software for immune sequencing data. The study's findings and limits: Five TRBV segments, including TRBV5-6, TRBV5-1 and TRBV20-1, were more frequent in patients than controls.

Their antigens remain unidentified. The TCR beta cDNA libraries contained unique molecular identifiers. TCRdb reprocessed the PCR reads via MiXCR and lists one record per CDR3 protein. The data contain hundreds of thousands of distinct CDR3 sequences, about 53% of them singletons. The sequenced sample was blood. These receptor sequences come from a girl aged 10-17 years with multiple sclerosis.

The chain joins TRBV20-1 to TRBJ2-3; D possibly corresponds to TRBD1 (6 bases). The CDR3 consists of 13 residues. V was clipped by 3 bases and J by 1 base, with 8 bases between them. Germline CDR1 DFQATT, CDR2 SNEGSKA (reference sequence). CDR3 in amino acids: CSARRQGTDTQYF. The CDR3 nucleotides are TGCAGTGCTAGGAGACAGGGCACAGATACGCAGTATTTT.

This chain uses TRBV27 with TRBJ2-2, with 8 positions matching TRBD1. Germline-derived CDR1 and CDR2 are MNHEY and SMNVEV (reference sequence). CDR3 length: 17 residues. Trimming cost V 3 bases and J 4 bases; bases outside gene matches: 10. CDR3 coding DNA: TGTGCCAGCAGTTTCCCCCGAATACAGGGGGGCACCGGGGAGCTGTTTTTT. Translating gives CASSFPRIQGGTGELFF.

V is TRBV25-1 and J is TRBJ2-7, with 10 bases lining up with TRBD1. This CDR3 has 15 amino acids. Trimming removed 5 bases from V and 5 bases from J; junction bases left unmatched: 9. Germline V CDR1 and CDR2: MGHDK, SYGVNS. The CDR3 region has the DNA TGTGCCAGCAGTACCTCCGGGACAGGGGACGACGAGCAGTACTTC. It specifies CASSTSGTGDDEQYF.

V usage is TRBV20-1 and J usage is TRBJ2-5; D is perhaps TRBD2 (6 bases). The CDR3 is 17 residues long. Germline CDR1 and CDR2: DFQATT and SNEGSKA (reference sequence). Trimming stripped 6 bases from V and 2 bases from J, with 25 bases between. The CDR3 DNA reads TGCAGTGCATACTCCTCGGGGGAAATCAGATTTCAAGAGACCCAGTACTTC. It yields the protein CSAYSSGEIRFQETQYF.

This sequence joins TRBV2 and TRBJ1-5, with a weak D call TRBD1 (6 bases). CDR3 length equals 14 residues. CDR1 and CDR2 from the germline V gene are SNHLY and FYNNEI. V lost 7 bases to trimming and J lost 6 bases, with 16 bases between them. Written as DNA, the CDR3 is TGTGCCAGCAAGCCCGGGGAAGGGGGTCAGCCCCAGCATTTT. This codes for CASKPGEGGQPQHF.

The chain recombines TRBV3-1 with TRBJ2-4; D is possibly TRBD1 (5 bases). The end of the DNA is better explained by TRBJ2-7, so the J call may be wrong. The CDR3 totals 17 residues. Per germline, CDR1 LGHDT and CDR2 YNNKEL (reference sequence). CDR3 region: CASSQDRQGLRAYEQYF. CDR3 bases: TGTGCCAGCAGCCAAGATAGGCAGGGTCTTCGGGCATACGAGCAGTACTTC.

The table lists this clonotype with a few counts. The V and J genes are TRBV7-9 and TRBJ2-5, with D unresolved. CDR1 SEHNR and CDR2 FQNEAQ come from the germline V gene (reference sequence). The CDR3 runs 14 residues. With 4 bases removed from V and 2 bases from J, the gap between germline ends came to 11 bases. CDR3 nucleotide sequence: TGTGCCAGCAGCTCCCCGGCGGCTCAAGAGACCCAGTACTTC. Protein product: CASSSPAAQETQYF.

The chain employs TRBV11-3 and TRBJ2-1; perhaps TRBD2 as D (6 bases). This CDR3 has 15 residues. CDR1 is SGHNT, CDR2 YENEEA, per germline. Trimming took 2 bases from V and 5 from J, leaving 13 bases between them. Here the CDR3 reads CASSLLAEPNNEQFF. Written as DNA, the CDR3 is TGTGCCAGCAGCTTATTAGCGGAGCCTAACAATGAGCAGTTCTTC.

The CDR3 protein is CSARRGAVNQPQHF. CDR3 nucleotides: TGCAGTGCTAGAAGGGGGGCCGTCAATCAGCCCCAGCATTTT. The chain couples TRBV20-1 to TRBJ1-5, with TRBD1 as a possible D gene (6 bases). With 2 bases removed from V and 3 bases from J, the gap between germline ends came to 11 bases. The CDR3 runs to 14 residues. Germline loops: CDR1 DFQATT, CDR2 SNEGSKA (reference sequence).

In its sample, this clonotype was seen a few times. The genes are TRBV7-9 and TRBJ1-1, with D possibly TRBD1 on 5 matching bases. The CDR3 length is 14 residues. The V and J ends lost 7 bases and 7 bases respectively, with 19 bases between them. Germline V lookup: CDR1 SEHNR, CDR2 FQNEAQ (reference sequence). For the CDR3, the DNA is TGTGCCAGCAACCTAGCGGGGGAGGTCGGTGAAGCTTTCTTT. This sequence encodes CASNLAGEVGEAFF.

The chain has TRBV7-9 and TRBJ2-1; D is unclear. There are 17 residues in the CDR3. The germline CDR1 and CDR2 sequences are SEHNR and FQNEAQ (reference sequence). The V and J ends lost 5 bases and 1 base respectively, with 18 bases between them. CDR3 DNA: TGTGCCAGCAGCGCTCAAACGGCTTCACTATCCTACAATGAGCAGTTCTTC. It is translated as CASSAQTASLSYNEQFF.

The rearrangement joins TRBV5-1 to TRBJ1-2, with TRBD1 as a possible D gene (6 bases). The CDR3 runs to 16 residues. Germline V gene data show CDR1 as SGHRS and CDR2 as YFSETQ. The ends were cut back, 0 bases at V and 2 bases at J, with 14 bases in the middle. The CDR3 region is CASSLASPDSNYGYTF. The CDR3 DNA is TGCGCCAGCAGCTTGGCGTCCCCGGACAGCAACTATGGCTACACCTTC.

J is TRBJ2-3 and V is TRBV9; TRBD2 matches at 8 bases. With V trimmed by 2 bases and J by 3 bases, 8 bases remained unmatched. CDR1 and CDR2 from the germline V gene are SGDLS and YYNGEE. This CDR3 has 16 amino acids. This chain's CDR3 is CASSVKSGSLTDTQYF. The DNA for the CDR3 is TGTGCCAGCAGCGTGAAAAGCGGGAGTTTGACAGATACGCAGTATTTT.

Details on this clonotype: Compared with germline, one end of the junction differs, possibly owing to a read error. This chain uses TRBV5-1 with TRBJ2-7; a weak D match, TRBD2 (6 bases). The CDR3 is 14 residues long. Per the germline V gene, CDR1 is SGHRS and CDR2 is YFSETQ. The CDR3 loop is CASSPGTDPYGQYF. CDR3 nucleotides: TGCGCCAGCAGCCCGGGGACTGATCCCTACGGGCAGTACTTC.

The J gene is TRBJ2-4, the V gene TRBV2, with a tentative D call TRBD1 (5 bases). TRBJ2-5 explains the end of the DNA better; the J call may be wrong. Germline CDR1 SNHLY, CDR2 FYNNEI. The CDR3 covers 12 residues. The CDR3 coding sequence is TGTGCCAGAAGACAGAGATTGGAGACCCAGTACTTC. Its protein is CARRQRLETQYF.

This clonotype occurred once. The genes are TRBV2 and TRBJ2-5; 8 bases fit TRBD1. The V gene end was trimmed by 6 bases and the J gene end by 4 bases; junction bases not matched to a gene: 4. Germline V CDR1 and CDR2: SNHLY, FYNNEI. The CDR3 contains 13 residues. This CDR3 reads CASRVGTGETQYF. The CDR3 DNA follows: TGTGCCAGCAGGGTCGGGACAGGAGAGACCCAGTACTTC.

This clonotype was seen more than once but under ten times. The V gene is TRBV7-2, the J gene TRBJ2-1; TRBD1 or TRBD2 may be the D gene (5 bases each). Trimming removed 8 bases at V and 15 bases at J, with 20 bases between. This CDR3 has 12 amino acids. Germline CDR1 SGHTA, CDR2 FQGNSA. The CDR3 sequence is CASALRGDIRFF. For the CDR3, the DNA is TGTGCCAGCGCCCTTAGGGGAGATATACGGTTCTTC.

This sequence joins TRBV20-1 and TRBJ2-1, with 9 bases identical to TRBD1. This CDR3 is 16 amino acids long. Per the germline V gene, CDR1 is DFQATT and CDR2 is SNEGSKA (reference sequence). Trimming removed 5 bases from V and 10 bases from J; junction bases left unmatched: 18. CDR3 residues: CSAQPGQGPIATEQFF. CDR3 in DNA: TGCAGTGCTCAACCGGGACAGGGACCGATAGCAACCGAGCAGTTCTTC.

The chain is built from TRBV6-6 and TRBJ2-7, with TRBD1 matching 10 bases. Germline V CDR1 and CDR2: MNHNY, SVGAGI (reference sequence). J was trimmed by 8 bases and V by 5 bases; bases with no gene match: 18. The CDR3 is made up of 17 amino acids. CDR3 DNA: TGTGCCAGCAGTCCCCGTGTGGGGGGGACAGGGGAAAGAAAGCAGTACTTC. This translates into CASSPRVGGTGERKQYF.

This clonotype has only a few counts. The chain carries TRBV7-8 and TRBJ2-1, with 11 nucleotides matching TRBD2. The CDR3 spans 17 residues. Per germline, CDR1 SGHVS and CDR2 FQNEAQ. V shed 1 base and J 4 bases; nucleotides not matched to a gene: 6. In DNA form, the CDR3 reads TGTGCCAGCAGCTTAGTTCTTGGACTAGCGGGTTACAATGAGCAGTTCTTC. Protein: CASSLVLGLAGYNEQFF.

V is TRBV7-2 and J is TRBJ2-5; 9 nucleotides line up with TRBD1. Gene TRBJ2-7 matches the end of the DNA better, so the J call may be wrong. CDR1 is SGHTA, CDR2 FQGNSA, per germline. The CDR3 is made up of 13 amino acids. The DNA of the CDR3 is TGTGCCAGCAGCTGGACAGGGGACCACGAGCAGTACTTC. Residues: CASSWTGDHEQYF.

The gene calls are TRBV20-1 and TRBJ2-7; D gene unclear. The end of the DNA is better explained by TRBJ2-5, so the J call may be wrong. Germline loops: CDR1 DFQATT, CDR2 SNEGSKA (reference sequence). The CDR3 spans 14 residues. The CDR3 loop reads CSARSGTTRETQYF. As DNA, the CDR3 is TGCAGTGCTAGGTCTGGAACCACCCGGGAGACCCAGTACTTC.

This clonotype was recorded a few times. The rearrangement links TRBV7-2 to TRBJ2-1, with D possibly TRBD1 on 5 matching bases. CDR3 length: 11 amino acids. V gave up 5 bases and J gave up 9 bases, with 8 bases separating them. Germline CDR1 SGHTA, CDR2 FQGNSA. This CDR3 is CASSKQGEQFF. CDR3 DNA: TGTGCCAGCAGCAAGCAGGGTGAGCAGTTCTTC.

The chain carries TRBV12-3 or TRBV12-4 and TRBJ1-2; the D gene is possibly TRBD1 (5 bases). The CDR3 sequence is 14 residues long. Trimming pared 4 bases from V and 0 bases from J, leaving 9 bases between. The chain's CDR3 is CASSSDIANYGYTF. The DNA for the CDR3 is TGTGCCAGCAGTTCGGACATCGCTAACTATGGCTACACCTTC.

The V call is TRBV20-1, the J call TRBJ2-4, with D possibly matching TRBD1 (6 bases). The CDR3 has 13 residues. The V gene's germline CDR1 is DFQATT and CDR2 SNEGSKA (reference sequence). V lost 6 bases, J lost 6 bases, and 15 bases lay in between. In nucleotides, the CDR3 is TGCAGTGCCCCTACAGGGCCTACAAACATTCAGTACTTC. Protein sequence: CSAPTGPTNIQYF.

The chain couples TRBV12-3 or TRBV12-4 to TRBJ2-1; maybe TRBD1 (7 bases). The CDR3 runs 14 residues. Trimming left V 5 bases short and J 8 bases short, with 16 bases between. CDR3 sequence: CASSLMAGGYEQFF. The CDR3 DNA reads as TGTGCCAGCAGTCTAATGGCAGGGGGGTATGAGCAGTTCTTC.

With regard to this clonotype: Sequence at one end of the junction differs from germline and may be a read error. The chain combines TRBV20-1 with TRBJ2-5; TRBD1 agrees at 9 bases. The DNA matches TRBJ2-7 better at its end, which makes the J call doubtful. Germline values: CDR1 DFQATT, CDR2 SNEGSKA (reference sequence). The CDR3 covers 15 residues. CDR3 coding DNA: TGCGGTGCTAGAGCCGGGACAGGGTATGAGTACGAGCAGTACTTC. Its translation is CGARAGTGYEYEQYF.

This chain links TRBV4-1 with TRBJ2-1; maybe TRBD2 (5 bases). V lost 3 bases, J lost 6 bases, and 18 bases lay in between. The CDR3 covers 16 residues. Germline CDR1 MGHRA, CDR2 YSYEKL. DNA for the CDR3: TGCGCCAGCAGCCAGCCCGGACTGCGCCGGGCCAATGAGCAGTTCTTC. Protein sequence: CASSQPGLRRANEQFF.

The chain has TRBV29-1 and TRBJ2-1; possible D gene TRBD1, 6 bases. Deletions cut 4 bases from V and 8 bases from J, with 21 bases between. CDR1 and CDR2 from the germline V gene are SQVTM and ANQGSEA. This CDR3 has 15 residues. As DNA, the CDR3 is TGCAGCGTTGTCGGACAGTCCGGCCCTAGGGATGAGCAGTTCTTC. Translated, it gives CSVVGQSGPRDEQFF.

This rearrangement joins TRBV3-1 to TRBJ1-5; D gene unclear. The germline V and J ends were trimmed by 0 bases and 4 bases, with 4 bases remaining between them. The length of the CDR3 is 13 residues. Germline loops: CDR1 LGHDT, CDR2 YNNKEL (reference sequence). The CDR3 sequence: CASSQETNQPQHF. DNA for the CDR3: TGTGCCAGCAGCCAAGAAACAAATCAGCCCCAGCATTTT.

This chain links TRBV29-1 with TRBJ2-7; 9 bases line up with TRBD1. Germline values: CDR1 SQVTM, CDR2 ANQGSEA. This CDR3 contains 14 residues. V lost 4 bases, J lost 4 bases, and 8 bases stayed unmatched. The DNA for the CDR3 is TGCAGCGTTGTCACCGGGACAGGGTTTTACGAGCAGTACTTC. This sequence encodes CSVVTGTGFYEQYF.

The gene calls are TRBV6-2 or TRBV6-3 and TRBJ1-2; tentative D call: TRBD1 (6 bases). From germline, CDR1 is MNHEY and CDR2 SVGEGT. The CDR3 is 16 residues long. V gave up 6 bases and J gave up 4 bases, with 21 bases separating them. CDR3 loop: CASSNSGRGHVYGYTF. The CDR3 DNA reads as TGTGCCAGCAGCAACTCCGGGCGGGGGCATGTCTATGGCTACACCTTC.